Presented here are 32 T cell receptor beta chains from one specimen sequenced in a study of OX40 agonist ivuxolimab in advanced cancers. Assay: immunoSEQ multiplex PCR; the TCRdb copy retains only in-frame clones and omits some. The sample has more than 70,000 clones, 85% seen once; the top ten hold approximately 0.5%. The sequenced sample was CD4+ or CD8+ T cells sorted from blood, obtained in a trial of the OX40 agonist ivuxolimab. The source is an adult with an advanced solid tumor such as melanoma, head and neck, liver or kidney cancer.

The chain recombines TRBV11-1 with TRBJ2-3; maybe TRBD2 (7 bases). This CDR3 spans 15 amino acids. Trimming pared 3 bases from V and 3 bases from J, leaving 13 bases between. Germline V lookup: CDR1 SGHAT, CDR2 FQDESV (reference sequence). The CDR3 DNA reads TGTGCCAGCAGCTTCAGGAGGGGGGGGACAGATACGCAGTATTTT. It is translated as CASSFRRGGTDTQYF.

This clone was seen more than once but under ten times. The CDR3 coding sequence is TGTGCCAGCAGCTTGGGGAACCGGGTTTCACCCCTCCACTTT. Its translation: CASSLGNRVSPLHF. The chain uses TRBV11-2 and TRBJ1-6; no clear D. V gave up 3 bases and J gave up 9 bases, with 12 bases separating them. Germline V gene data show CDR1 as SGHAT and CDR2 as FQNNGV. The CDR3 has 14 amino acids. The complete variable domain, with remaining parts taken from reference TRBV11-2 and TRBJ1-6, reads EAGVAQSPRYKIIEKRQSVAFWCNPISGHATLYWYQQILGQGPKLLIQFQNNGVVDDSQLPKDRFSAERLKGVDSTLKIQPAKLEDSAVYLCASSLGNRVSPLHFGNGTRLTVT.

The gene calls are TRBV6-5 and TRBJ1-3; D possibly corresponds to TRBD1 (5 bases). This CDR3 spans 14 amino acids. Germline V gene sequence: CDR1 MNHEY, CDR2 SVGAGI. V lost 9 bases to trimming and J lost 2 bases, with 14 bases between them. This chain's CDR3 is CASTGALAGNTIYF. For the CDR3, the DNA is TGTGCCAGTACCGGGGCTTTGGCTGGAAACACCATATATTTT.

The sample holds a few counts of this clone. This CDR3 reads CASTSVGAGGEAFF. Written as DNA, the CDR3 is TGTGCCAGCACCTCCGTCGGGGCTGGGGGTGAAGCTTTCTTT. This chain joins TRBV7-8 and TRBJ1-1, with D perhaps matching TRBD1 (5 bases). The germline V gene encodes CDR1 SGHVS and CDR2 FQNEAQ. V dropped 7 bases and J dropped 7 bases, with 19 bases sitting between them. CDR3 length: 14 residues.

The rearrangement uses TRBV7-2 and TRBJ1-1; 8 nucleotides align to TRBD1. The V gene end was trimmed by 4 bases and the J gene end by 3 bases; junction bases not matched to a gene: 10. This CDR3 contains 16 residues. The germline V gene encodes CDR1 SGHTA and CDR2 FQGNSA. In nucleotides, the CDR3 is TGTGCCAGCAGCTCCAGGGGGCGGGGATTGGACACTGAAGCTTTCTTT. Its translation is CASSSRGRGLDTEAFF.

CDR3 loop: CASSVTGGKHYNEQFF. The CDR3 DNA is TGCGCCAGCAGCGTAACAGGGGGCAAACATTACAATGAGCAGTTCTTC. J is TRBJ2-1 and V is TRBV5-1; 9 bases map to TRBD1. The CDR3 is 16 residues long. The V and J ends lost 4 bases and 4 bases, in that order; junction bases with no gene match: 9. Per the germline V gene, CDR1 is SGHRS and CDR2 is YFSETQ.

This clone was detected once. The gene calls are TRBV19 and TRBJ1-1; 8 positions match TRBD1. The V gene end was trimmed by 4 bases and the J gene end by 4 bases; junction bases not matched to a gene: 8. This CDR3 has 15 amino acids. CDR1 and CDR2 from the germline V gene are LNHDA and SQIVND (reference sequence). CDR3 in DNA: TGTGCCAGTAGTACGACAGGGGAAAGGGGCACTGAAGCTTTCTTT. Protein: CASSTTGERGTEAFF.

The rearrangement links TRBV25-1 to TRBJ2-1; maybe TRBD1 (6 bases). Trimming took 3 bases from V and 4 from J, leaving 19 bases between them. Per germline, CDR1 MGHDK and CDR2 SYGVNS. The CDR3 length is 17 residues. CDR3 bases: TGTGCCAGCAGTGACCCCGGACAGAGGGGAAGTTACAATGAGCAGTTCTTC. Its translation: CASSDPGQRGSYNEQFF.

This clone was counted ten times or more. The chain has TRBV5-6 and TRBJ1-1; D unresolved. V was shortened by 4 bases and J by 6 bases, with 16 bases between the two germline ends. The V gene's germline CDR1 is SGHDT and CDR2 YYEEEE. The CDR3 covers 14 residues. CDR3 in DNA: TGTGCCAGCAGCCCGGTGGCCAGTAACTCTGAAGCTTTCTTT. Amino acid sequence: CASSPVASNSEAFF.

The chain joins TRBV6-1 to TRBJ1-5, with a tentative D call TRBD1 (5 bases). V lost 6 bases to trimming and J lost 0 bases, with 12 bases between them. The CDR3 covers 15 residues. Germline CDR1 is MNHNS and CDR2 is SASEGT. The CDR3 here is CASSGGGGSNQPQHF. As DNA, the CDR3 is TGTGCCAGCAGCGGAGGTGGGGGTAGCAATCAGCCCCAGCATTTT.

The rearrangement links TRBV5-1 to TRBJ1-2; 7 positions agree with TRBD1. This CDR3 region has 14 residues. Losses at the gene ends were 0 bases for V and 4 bases for J; bases not matched to a gene: 3. Germline loops: CDR1 SGHRS, CDR2 YFSETQ. CDR3 protein: CASSLATGAYGYTF. The CDR3 DNA reads as TGCGCCAGCAGCTTGGCTACAGGGGCCTATGGCTACACCTTC.

As concerns this clone: Within the sample, other DNA sequences also encode this same CDR3. V usage is TRBV30 and J usage is TRBJ2-2, with 8 bases that match TRBD2. This CDR3 spans 14 amino acids. The V and J ends lost 2 bases and 3 bases, in that order; junction bases with no gene match: 2. CDR1 is GTSNPN and CDR2 is SVGIG in the germline V gene (reference sequence). The CDR3 bases are TGTGCCTGGAGTCGGGGGGGGGACACCGGGGAGCTGTTTTTT. This sequence encodes CAWSRGGDTGELFF.

Only one count was recorded for this clone. The chain links TRBV5-4 to TRBJ2-5; TRBD2 agrees at 11 bases. The DNA end is a closer match to TRBJ2-7, so the J assignment may be wrong. Germline values: CDR1 SGHNT, CDR2 YYREEE (reference sequence). The length of the CDR3 is 17 residues. The CDR3 DNA reads TGTGCCAGCAGCGGGCCTTCCACTAGCGGGGGATTCTACGAGCAGTACTTC. It specifies CASSGPSTSGGFYEQYF.

This chain links TRBV30 with TRBJ2-1; no firm D call. The CDR3 spans 11 residues. CDR1 and CDR2 from the germline V gene are GTSNPN and SVGIG (reference sequence). Trimming removed 3 bases at V and 8 bases at J, with 8 bases between. CDR3 DNA sequence: TGTGCCTGGAGCCCCCGGGATGAGCAGTTCTTC. Its protein is CAWSPRDEQFF.

This clone was observed a few times. The chain joins TRBV7-2 to TRBJ2-7; 9 bases line up with TRBD2. Germline assignment: CDR1 SGHTA and CDR2 FQGNSA. This CDR3 spans 15 amino acids. Trimming cost V 0 bases and J 5 bases; bases outside gene matches: 5. CDR3 in amino acids: CASSLATSGYNEQYF. CDR3 sequence (DNA): TGTGCCAGCAGCTTAGCTACTAGCGGGTATAACGAGCAGTACTTC.

The rearrangement links TRBV11-2 to TRBJ2-5, with 7 bases that match TRBD1. V gave up 5 bases and J gave up 3 bases; unmatched junction bases: 6. This CDR3 comprises 14 residues. Germline CDR1 reads SGHAT; CDR2 reads FQNNGV. CDR3 in amino acids: CASSTSTGKETQYF. CDR3 DNA sequence: TGTGCCAGCAGCACATCGACAGGGAAAGAGACCCAGTACTTC.

This chain links TRBV19 with TRBJ2-5; D might be TRBD1 (6 bases). The CDR3 spans 13 residues. V lost 4 bases and J 5 bases, leaving 11 bases between the germline ends. From germline, CDR1 is LNHDA and CDR2 SQIVND (reference sequence). CDR3 in amino acids: CASSTGTGETQYF. CDR3 nucleotides: TGTGCCAGTAGTACAGGAACAGGGGAGACCCAGTACTTC.

The rearrangement uses TRBV28 and TRBJ2-7; D gene uncertain. V was cut by 5 bases and J by 0 bases, with 2 bases left in between. The germline V gene has CDR1 MDHEN and CDR2 SYDVKM. The length of the CDR3 is 11 residues. The CDR3 region is CASSISYEQYF. The CDR3 nucleotides read TGTGCCAGCAGTATCTCCTACGAGCAGTACTTC.

This clone was picked up a small number of times. The chain links TRBV5-1 to TRBJ1-5; D may be TRBD1 (5 bases). From germline, CDR1 is SGHRS and CDR2 YFSETQ. CDR3 size: 14 residues. V was clipped by 5 bases and J by 2 bases, with 11 bases between them. The CDR3 loop is CASSSMGGNQPQHF. CDR3 coding DNA: TGCGCCAGCAGTTCTATGGGGGGCAATCAGCCCCAGCATTTT.

This clone appeared a few times. The chain carries TRBV10-3 and TRBJ1-2, with D unresolved. V shed 3 bases and J shed 0 bases, with 8 bases lying between them. Germline loops: CDR1 ENHRY, CDR2 SYGVKD. This CDR3 region has 14 residues. For the CDR3, the DNA is TGTGCCATCAGTGACACTTCGCCTAACTATGGCTACACCTTC. Protein: CAISDTSPNYGYTF.

A word on this clone: Other DNA sequences in the same sample also yield this CDR3. The J gene is TRBJ1-2, the V gene TRBV29-1, with 10 bases identical to TRBD1. V was clipped by 6 bases and J by 5 bases; unmatched bases: 3. The CDR3 consists of 12 residues. The V gene's germline CDR1 is SQVTM and CDR2 ANQGSEA. The CDR3 protein is CSVADRGYGYTF. The CDR3 bases are TGCAGCGTCGCGGACAGGGGGTATGGCTACACCTTC. The full variable domain, rest sourced from reference TRBV29-1 and TRBJ1-2, is SAVISQKPSRDICQRGTSLTIQCQVDSQVTMMFWYRQQPGQSLTLIATANQGSEATYESGFVIDKFPISRPNLTFSTLTVSNMSPEDSSIYLCSVADRGYGYTFGSGTRLTVV.

For the CDR3, the DNA is TGTGCCAGCAGTTTAAGTATCGGGAGCACAGATACGCAGTATTTT. Residues: CASSLSIGSTDTQYF. This sequence joins TRBV27 and TRBJ2-3; no clear D. The CDR3 totals 15 residues. V lost 2 bases and J 0 bases, leaving 9 bases between the germline ends. Germline-derived CDR1 and CDR2 are MNHEY and SMNVEV (reference sequence).

V is TRBV5-1 and J is TRBJ1-4; D might be TRBD1 (6 bases). Germline lookup yields CDR1 SGHRS and CDR2 YFSETQ. Deletions cut 6 bases from V and 4 bases from J, with 10 bases between. CDR3 size: 13 residues. CDR3 sequence reads: CASTDRLNEKLFF. CDR3 coding DNA: TGCGCCAGCACCGACAGGCTTAATGAAAAACTGTTTTTT.

This chain connects TRBV19 to TRBJ2-1, with no clear D. Germline CDR1 and CDR2: LNHDA and SQIVND (reference sequence). Trimming cost V 5 bases and J 0 bases, with 11 bases left between them. The CDR3 covers 15 residues. The CDR3 region has the DNA TGTGCCAGTAGTTTGACCAGAAGCTCCTACAATGAGCAGTTCTTC. It is translated as CASSLTRSSYNEQFF.

This rearrangement joins TRBV12-5 to TRBJ2-1; weak D call: TRBD2 (6 bases). Per germline, CDR1 LGHNT and CDR2 FRNRAP. Trimming removed 6 bases at V and 8 bases at J, with 23 bases between. The length of the CDR3 is 16 residues. As DNA, the CDR3 is TGTGCTAGTGGGCCACGTTCGGGACTTTCGGGGGATGAGCAGTTCTTC. It translates to CASGPRSGLSGDEQFF.

As to this clone: Its ends do not fully match the called genes, so a read error is possible. The CDR3: CAGRLDTDTQYF. DNA for the CDR3: TGTGCCGGCAGACTAGACACAGATACGCAGTATTTT. V is TRBV2 and J is TRBJ2-3; a possible D gene is TRBD2 (6 bases). Germline CDR1 SNHLY, CDR2 FYNNEI. The length of the CDR3 is 12 residues.

The chain employs TRBV29-1 and TRBJ1-1; D not certain. Trimming pared 5 bases from V and 1 base from J, leaving 11 bases between. CDR3 length equals 13 residues. Looked up from germline, CDR1 is SQVTM and CDR2 is ANQGSEA. CDR3 sequence: CSVSTLGNTEAFF. In DNA form, the CDR3 reads TGCAGCGTTTCGACCTTGGGGAACACTGAAGCTTTCTTT.

The J gene is TRBJ2-1, the V gene TRBV5-3; 9 bases are a match to TRBD2. TRBV5-3 falls under the ORF class, with uncertain function. V trimming: 2 bases; J trimming: 5 bases; junction bases outside the gene matches: 11. The CDR3 has 17 residues. The CDR3 DNA is TGTGCCAGAAGCTTTCCTCCGGGACTAGCTAGGAACAATGAGCAGTTCTTC. This encodes CARSFPPGLARNNEQFF.

In DNA, the CDR3 is TGTGCCAGCAGCTTAGGAGAGGGCACTGAAGCTTTCTTT. Amino acids: CASSLGEGTEAFF. V is TRBV11-3 and J is TRBJ1-1; D is unclear. Trimming pared 1 base from V and 4 bases from J, leaving 7 bases between. Germline CDR1 SGHNT, CDR2 YENEEA. CDR3 size: 13 residues.

The chain couples TRBV28 to TRBJ1-2; 10 bases line up with TRBD1. This CDR3 has 16 amino acids. Germline CDR1 reads MDHEN; CDR2 reads SYDVKM. J gave up 4 bases and V 3 bases, and 8 bases lay outside the gene matches. The CDR3 sequence: CASSFRGQGPSYGYTF. In DNA form, the CDR3 reads TGTGCCAGCAGTTTCAGGGGACAGGGGCCCTCCTATGGCTACACCTTC.

The chain carries TRBV28 and TRBJ2-1; 13 bases are a match to TRBD2. The CDR3 is 18 residues long. The germline CDR1 and CDR2 sequences are MDHEN and SYDVKM. J was trimmed by 3 bases and V by 1 base; bases with no gene match: 6. For the CDR3, the DNA is TGTGCCAGCAGTTTATTTGGGACTAGCGGGGTGAGCTACAATGAGCAGTTCTTC. This translates into CASSLFGTSGVSYNEQFF.

As regards this clone: In the same sample, other DNA sequences code for this CDR3. This sequence joins TRBV5-1 and TRBJ1-1; the D is unclear. Trimming pared 0 bases from V and 2 bases from J, leaving 8 bases between. The CDR3 extends over 14 amino acids. Germline V CDR1 and CDR2: SGHRS, YFSETQ. Here the CDR3 DNA reads TGCGCCAGCAGCTTGGGGGCAGCCAACACTGAAGCTTTCTTT. It translates to CASSLGAANTEAFF.